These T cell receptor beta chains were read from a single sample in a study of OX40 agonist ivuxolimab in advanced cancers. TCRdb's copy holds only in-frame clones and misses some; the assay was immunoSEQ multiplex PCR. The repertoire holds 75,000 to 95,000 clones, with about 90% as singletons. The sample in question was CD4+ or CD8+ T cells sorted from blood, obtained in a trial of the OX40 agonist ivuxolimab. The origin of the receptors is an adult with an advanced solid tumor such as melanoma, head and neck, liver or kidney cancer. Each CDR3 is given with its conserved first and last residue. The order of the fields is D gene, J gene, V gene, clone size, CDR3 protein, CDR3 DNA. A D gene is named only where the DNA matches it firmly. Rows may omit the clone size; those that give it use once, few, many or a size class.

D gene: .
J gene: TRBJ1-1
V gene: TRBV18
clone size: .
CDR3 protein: CASSPDSWEDTEAFF
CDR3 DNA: TGTGCCAGCTCACCGGACTCCTGGGAGGACACTGAAGCTTTCTTT

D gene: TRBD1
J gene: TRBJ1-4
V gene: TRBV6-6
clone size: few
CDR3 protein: CASSGTVSLDEKLFF
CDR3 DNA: TGTGCCAGCAGCGGGACAGTATCCTTGGATGAAAAACTGTTTTTT

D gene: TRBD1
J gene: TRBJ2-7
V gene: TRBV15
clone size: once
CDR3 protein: CATSSDRGKAYEQYF
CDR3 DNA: TGTGCCACCAGCAGCGACAGGGGAAAGGCCTACGAGCAGTACTTC

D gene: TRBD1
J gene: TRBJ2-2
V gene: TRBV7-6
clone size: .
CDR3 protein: CASSPGQGVSGELFF
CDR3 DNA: TGTGCCAGCAGCCCGGGACAGGGGGTCTCCGGGGAGCTGTTTTTT

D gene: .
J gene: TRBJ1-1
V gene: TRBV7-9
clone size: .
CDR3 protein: CASSLPAEGPATEAFF
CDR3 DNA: TGTGCCAGCAGCTTACCAGCCGAGGGTCCCGCCACTGAAGCTTTCTTT

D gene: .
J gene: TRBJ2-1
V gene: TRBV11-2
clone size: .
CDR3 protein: CASSFGGPMYEQFF
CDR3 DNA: TGTGCCAGCAGCTTTGGGGGGCCGATGTATGAGCAGTTCTTC

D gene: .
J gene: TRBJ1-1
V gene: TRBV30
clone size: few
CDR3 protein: CAWSPWKDTEAFF
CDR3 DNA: TGTGCCTGGAGTCCTTGGAAGGACACTGAAGCTTTCTTT

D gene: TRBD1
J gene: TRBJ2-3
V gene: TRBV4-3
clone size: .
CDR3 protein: CASSQGTAPTGTDTQYF
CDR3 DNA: TGCGCCAGCAGCCAGGGGACAGCCCCCACCGGCACAGATACGCAGTATTTT

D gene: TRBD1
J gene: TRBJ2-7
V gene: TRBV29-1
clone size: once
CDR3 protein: CSMAAGTGVHEQYF
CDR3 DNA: TGCAGCATGGCGGCCGGGACAGGAGTCCACGAGCAGTACTTC

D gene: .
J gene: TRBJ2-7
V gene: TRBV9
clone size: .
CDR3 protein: CASSVASSPYEQYF
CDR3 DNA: TGTGCCAGCAGCGTAGCCAGCTCACCCTACGAGCAGTACTTC

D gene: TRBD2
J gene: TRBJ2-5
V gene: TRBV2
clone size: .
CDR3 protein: CASSEGGLAGEETQYF
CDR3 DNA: TGTGCCAGCAGTGAAGGAGGACTAGCGGGGGAAGAGACCCAGTACTTC

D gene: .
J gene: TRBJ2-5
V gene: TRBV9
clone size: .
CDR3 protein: CASSNQETQYF
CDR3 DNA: TGTGCCAGCAGCAACCAAGAGACCCAGTACTTC

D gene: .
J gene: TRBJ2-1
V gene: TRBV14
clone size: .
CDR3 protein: CASSPLSLEQFF
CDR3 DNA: TGTGCCAGCAGCCCCCTGTCCCTTGAGCAGTTCTTC

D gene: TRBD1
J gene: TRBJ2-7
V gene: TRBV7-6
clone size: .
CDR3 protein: CASSFPPGQGREQYF
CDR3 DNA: TGTGCCAGCAGCTTCCCACCAGGACAGGGTAGGGAGCAGTACTTC

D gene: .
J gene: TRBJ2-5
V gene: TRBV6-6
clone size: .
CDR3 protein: CASSYSTGQQETQYF
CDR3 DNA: TGTGCCAGCAGTTACTCTACAGGACAGCAAGAGACCCAGTACTTC

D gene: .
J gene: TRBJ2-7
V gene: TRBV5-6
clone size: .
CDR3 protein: CASSLEAEHYEQYF
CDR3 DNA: TGTGCCAGCAGCTTGGAGGCGGAACACTACGAGCAGTACTTC

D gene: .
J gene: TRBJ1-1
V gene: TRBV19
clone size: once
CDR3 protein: CASSLAVSSLTEAFF
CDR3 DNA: TGTGCCAGTAGTTTGGCCGTTAGTTCCCTGACGGAAGCTTTCTTT

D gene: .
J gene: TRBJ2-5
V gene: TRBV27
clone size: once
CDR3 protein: CASSFLGGGWETQYF
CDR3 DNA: TGTGCCAGCAGTTTTCTAGGGGGGGGCTGGGAGACCCAGTACTTC

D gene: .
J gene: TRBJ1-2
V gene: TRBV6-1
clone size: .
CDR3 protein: CASSEAGTGSGYTF
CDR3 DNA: TGTGCCAGCAGTGAAGCTGGTACAGGGTCTGGCTACACCTTC

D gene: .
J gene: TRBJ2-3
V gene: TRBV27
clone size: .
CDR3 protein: CASSLSVGHTDTQYF
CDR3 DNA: TGTGCCAGCAGTTTGAGCGTAGGGCACACAGATACGCAGTATTTT

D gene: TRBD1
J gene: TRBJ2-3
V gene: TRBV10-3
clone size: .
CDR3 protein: CAISESWTGSTDTQYF
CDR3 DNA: TGTGCCATCAGTGAGTCCTGGACAGGTTCCACAGATACGCAGTATTTT

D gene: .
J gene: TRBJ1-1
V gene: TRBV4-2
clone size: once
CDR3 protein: CASSQDRNGMNTEAFF
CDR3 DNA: TGTGCCAGCAGCCAAGATCGAAACGGCATGAACACTGAAGCTTTCTTT

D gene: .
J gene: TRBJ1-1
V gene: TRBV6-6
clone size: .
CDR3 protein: CASSQIGTEAFF
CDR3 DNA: TGTGCCAGCTCCCAAATTGGCACTGAAGCTTTCTTT